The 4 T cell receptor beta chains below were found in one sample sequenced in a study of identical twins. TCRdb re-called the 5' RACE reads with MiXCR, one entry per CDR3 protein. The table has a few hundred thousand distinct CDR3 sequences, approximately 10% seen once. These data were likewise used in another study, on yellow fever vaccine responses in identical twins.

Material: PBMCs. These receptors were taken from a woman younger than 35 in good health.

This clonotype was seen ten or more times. The CDR3 sequence is CATSRDRQGHQPQHF. CDR3 coding DNA: TGTGCCACCAGCAGAGATAGACAGGGACATCAGCCCCAGCATTTT. The chain couples TRBV15 to TRBJ1-5, with TRBD1 matching over 7 bases. The germline V gene encodes CDR1 LNHNV and CDR2 YYDKDF (reference sequence). V shed 0 bases and J 5 bases; nucleotides not matched to a gene: 4. The CDR3 extends over 15 amino acids.

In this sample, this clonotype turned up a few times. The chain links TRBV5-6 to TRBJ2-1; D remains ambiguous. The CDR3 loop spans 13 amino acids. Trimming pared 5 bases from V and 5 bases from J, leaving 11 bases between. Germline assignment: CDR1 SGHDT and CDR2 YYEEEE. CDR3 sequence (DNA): TGTGCCAGCAGTGTGATAACCAACAATGAGCAGTTCTTC. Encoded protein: CASSVITNNEQFF.

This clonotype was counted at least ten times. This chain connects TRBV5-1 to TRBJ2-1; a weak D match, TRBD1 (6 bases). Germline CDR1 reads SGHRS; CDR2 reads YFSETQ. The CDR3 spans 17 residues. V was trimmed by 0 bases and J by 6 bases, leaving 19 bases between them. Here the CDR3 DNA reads TGCGCCAGCAGCTTGGCGACAGGAGCCACACACACCAATGAGCAGTTCTTC. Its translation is CASSLATGATHTNEQFF.

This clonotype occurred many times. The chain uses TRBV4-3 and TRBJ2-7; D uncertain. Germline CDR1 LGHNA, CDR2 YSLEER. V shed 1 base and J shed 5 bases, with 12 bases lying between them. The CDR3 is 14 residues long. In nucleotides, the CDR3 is TGCGCCAGCAGCCAAGTGGCCAGGTCCCACGAGCAGTACTTC. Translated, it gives CASSQVARSHEQYF.